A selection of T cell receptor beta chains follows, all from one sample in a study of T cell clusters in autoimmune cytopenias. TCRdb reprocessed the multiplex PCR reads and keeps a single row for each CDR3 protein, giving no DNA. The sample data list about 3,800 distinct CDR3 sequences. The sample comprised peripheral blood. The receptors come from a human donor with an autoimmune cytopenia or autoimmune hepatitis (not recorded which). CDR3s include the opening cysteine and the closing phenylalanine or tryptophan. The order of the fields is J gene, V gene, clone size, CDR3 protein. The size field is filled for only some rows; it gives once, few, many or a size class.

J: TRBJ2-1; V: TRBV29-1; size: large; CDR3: CSVGRGTGRGEQFF
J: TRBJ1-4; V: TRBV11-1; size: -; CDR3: CASSFVGGQGKLFF
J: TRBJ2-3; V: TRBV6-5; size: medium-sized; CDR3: CASSRGLTSTDTQYF
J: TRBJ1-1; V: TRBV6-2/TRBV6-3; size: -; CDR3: CASSPPPRVGAEAFF
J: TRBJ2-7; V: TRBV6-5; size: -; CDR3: CASSYSTGWWYEQYF
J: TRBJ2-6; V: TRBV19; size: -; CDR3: CAIKRGSSGANVLTF
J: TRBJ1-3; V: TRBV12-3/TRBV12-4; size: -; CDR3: CASSLPDSLGNTIYF
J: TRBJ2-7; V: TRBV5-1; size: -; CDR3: CASSITSGGVSYEQYF
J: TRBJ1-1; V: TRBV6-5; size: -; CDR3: CASRGELMNTEAFF
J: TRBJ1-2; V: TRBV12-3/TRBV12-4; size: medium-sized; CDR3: CASTLSLPGEGYTF
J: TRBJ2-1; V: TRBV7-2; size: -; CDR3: CASSLEGFSDQFF
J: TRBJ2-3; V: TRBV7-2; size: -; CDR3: CASSLSERGSITDTQYF
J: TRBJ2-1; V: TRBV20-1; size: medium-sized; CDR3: CSAEASGRNEQFF
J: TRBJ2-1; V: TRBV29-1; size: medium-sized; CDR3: CSALLVHNEQFF
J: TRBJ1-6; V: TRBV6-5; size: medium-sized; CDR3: CASSYSLQGGGSPLHF
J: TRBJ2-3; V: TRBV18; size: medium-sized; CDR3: CASSPRGTDTQYF
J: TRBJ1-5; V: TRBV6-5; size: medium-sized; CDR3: CASSYSNRVGNQPQHF
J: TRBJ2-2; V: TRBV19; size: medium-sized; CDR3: CASSPSGTLIGELFF
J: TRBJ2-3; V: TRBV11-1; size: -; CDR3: CASSQMPSGSTDTQYF
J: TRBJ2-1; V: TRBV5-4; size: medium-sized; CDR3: CASSLVLAVRGHNEQFF
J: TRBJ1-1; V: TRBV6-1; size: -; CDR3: CASIRDRVGTEAFF
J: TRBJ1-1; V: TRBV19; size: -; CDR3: CASSIVGGEVRTEAFF
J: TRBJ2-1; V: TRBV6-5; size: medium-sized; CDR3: CASSRLAGTYNEQFF
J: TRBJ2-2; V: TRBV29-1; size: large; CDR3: CSGRNSGVNTGELFF
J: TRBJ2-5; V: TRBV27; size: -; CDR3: CASSLGTSGSETQYF
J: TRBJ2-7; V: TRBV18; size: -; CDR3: CASSPNGGGSYEQYF
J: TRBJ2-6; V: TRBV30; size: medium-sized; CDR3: CAWDTGGAGANVLTF
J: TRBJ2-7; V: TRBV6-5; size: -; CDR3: CASSYSVVVYEQYF
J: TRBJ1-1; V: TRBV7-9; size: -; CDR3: CASRLPTVHTEAFF
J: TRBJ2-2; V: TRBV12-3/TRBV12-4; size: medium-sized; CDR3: CASSLRNTGELFF
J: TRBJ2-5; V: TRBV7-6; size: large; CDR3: CPRTEGPRGTQYF
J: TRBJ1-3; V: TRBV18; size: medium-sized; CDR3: CASSPTISGNTIYF
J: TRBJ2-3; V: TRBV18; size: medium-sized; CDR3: CASPTIGGVSTDTQYF
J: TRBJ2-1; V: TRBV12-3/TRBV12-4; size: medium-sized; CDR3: CASSKQVTLTYNEQFF
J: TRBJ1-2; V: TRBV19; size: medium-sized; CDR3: CASRAREYYGYTF
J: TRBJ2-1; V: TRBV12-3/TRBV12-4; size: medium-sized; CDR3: CASRSRAEQFF
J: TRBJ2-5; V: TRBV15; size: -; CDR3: CATSTLNRGRETQYF
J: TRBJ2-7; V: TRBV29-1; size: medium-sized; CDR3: CSVSPGTGAYEQYF
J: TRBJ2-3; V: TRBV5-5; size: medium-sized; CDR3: CASSLLMGIRGGTDTQYF
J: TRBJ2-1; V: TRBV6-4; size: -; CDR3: CASSDSNSGSNEQFF
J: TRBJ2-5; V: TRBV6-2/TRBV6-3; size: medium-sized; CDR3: CASSYGRFGETQYF
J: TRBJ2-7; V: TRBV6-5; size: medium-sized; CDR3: CASSYSSGVTYEQYF
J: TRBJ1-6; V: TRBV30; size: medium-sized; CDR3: CAWSWDRANSPLHF
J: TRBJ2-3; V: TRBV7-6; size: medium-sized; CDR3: CASSRIGLATDTQYF
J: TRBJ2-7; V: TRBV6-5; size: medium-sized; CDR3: CASSYYRGLAGDEQYF
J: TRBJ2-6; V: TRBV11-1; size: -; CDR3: CASSPGPTRVLANVLTF
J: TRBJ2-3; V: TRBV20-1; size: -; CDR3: CSARGGLAGASSTDTQYF
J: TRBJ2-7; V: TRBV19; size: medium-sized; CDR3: CASSISANSYEQYF
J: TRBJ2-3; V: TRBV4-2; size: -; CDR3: CASSQDNGDTQYF
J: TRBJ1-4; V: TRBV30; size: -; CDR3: CAWSGGGATNEKLFF
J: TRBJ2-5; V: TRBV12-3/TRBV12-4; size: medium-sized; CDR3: CASSAQGAMPQETQYF
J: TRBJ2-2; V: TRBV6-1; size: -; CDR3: CASSYSSGGRGKKGELFF